The clone carrying this T cell receptor (beta chain) showed up many times. Because the library targeted alpha chains, this beta chain is an off-target read whose size means little. Specified time point: sample taken at primary tumor resection. Whole RNA came from tumor, nontumor lung or frozen PBMC and was sequenced without being sorted. This record comes from a study of spatial heterogeneity in lung cancer. One entry per CDR3 protein results from TCRdb running MiXCR on the 5' RACE reads. The sample yields around 7,800 distinct CDR3 sequences, around 8.6% seen once. CDR1 and CDR2 (germline): MNHEY, SVGAGI. This CDR3 has 12 amino acids. Trimming left V 8 bases short and J 0 bases short, with 6 bases between.

This specimen was PBMCs, taken at surgery. The chain couples TRBV6-5 to TRBJ2-3; no clear D. The receptor was isolated from a male donor with early-stage non-small cell lung cancer. The CDR3 loop is CASRESTDTQYF. The CDR3 DNA follows: TGTGCCAGCCGCGAGAGCACAGATACGCAGTATTTT.